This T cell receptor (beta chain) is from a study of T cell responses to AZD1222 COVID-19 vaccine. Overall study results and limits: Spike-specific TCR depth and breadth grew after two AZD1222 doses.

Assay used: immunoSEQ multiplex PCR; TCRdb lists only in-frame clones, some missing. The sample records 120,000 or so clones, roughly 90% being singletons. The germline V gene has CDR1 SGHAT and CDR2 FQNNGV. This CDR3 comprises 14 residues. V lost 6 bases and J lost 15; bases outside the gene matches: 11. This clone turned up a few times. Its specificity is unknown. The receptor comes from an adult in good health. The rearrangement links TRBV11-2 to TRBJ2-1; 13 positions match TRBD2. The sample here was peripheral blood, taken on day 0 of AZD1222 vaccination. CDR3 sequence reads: CASRRLAGGPGRFF. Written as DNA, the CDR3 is TGTGCCAGCAGGCGACTAGCGGGGGGCCCCGGGCGGTTCTTC.